This T cell receptor beta chain was retrieved from a study of blood T cell repertoires in COVID-19. For the study at large: Sample material is recorded as cDNA or gDNA derived from T cells, B-cell-depleted T cells, or PBMCs.

Participants had their cohort set by participant-reported clinical history. Two consecutive negative NP/OP PCR tests, clearance, or resolved symptoms defined Cohort 3 recovery. The germline V gene has CDR1 MGHRA and CDR2 YSYEKL. V gave up 0 bases and J gave up 7 bases; unmatched junction bases: 7. The CDR3 extends over 16 amino acids. In the study's own analysis: Estimation of nucleated cell counts relied on the amplification of reference gene primers. The method was immunoSEQ multiplex PCR; TCRdb's version includes in-frame clones alone and lacks a portion of them. The V and J calls and clone size were taken over from that table, and D and trimming were inferred from the DNA. The data hold roughly 68,000 clones, with around 90% observed a single time.

The chain is built from TRBV4-1 and TRBJ2-3; 10 bases line up with TRBD2. This sequence originates from a woman in her thirties or forties who had recovered from COVID-19. Sequenced: PBMCs or T cells enriched from blood (not recorded which). CDR3 in amino acids: CASSQDPAGGLNTQYF. CDR3 DNA sequence: TGCGCCAGCAGCCAAGATCCAGCGGGGGGGCTCAATACGCAGTATTTT.